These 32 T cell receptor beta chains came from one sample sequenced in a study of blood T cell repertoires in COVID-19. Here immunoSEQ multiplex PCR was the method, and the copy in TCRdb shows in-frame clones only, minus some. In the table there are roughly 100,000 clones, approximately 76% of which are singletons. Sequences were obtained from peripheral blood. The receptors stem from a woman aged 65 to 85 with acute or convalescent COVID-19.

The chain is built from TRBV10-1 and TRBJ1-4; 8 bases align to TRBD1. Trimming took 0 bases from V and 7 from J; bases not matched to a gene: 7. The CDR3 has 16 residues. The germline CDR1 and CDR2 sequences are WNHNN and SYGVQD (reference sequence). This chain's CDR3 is CASSESRGTGGEKLFF. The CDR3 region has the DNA TGCGCCAGCAGTGAGTCGCGGGGGACAGGCGGTGAAAAACTGTTTTTT.

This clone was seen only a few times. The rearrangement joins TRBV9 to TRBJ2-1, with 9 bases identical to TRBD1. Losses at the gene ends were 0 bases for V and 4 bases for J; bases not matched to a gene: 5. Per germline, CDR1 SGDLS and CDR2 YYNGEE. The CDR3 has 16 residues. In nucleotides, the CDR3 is TGTGCCAGCAGCGTAGGCCCCGGGACAGGGTACAATGAGCAGTTCTTC. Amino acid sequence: CASSVGPGTGYNEQFF.

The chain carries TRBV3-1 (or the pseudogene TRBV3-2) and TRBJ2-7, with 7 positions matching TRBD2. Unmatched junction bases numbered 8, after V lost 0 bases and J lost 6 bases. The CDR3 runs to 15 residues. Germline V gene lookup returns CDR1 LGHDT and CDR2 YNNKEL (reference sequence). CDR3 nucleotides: TGTGCCAGCAGCCAAGAGGGCGCTAGCGGAGGCGAGCAGTACTTC. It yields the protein CASSQEGASGGEQYF.

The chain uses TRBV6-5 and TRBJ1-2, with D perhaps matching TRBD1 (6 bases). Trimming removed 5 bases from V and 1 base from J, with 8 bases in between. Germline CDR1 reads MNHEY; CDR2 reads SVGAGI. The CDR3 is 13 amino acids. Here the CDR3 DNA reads TGTGCCAGCAGTAGGGACATTAACTATGGCTACACCTTC. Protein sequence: CASSRDINYGYTF.

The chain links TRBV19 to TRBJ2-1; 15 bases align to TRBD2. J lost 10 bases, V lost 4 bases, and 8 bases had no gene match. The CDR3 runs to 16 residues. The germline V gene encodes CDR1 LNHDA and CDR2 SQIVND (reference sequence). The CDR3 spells CASSTGTSGGIGEQFF. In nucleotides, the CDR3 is TGTGCCAGTAGTACCGGGACTAGCGGGGGGATAGGAGAGCAGTTCTTC.

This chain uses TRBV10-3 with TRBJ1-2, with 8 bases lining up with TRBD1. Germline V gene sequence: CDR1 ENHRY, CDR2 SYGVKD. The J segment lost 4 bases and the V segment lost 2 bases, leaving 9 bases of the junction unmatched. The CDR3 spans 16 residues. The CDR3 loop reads CAISEPGQARGYGYTF. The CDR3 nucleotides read TGTGCCATCAGTGAGCCGGGACAGGCAAGGGGCTATGGCTACACCTTC.

The CDR3 DNA follows: TGTGCCAGTAGTATTTCGACTAGCGGGGGGACCCGGGATACGCAGTATTTT. This encodes CASSISTSGGTRDTQYF. The genes are TRBV19 and TRBJ2-3; 13 nucleotides agree with TRBD2. The germline V gene has CDR1 LNHDA and CDR2 SQIVND (reference sequence). CDR3 length: 17 residues. V lost 3 bases to trimming and J lost 6 bases; unmatched junction nucleotides: 9.

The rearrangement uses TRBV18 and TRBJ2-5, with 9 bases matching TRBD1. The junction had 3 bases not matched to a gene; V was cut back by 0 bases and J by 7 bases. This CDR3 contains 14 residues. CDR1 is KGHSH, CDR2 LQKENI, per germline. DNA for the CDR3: TGTGCCAGCTCACCACCGACAGGGGGAGGGACCCAGTACTTC. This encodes CASSPPTGGGTQYF.

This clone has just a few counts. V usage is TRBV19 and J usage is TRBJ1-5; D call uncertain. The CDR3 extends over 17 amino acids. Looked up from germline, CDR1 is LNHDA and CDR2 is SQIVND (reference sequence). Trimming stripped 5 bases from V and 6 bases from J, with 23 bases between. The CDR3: CASSYGVGGLFGQPQHF. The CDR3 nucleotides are TGTGCCAGTAGTTATGGAGTAGGAGGGTTATTTGGTCAGCCCCAGCATTTT.

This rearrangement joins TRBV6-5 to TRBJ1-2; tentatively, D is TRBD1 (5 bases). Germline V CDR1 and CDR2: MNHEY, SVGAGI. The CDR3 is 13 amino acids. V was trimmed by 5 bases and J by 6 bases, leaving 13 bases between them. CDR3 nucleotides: TGTGCCAGCAGTCAGGGTGGTTGGGATGGCTACACCTTC. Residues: CASSQGGWDGYTF.

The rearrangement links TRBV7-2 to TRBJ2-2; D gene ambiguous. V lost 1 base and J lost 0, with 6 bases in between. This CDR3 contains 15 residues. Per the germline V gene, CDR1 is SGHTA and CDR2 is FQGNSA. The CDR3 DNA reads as TGTGCCAGCAGCTTAGTGCGTGCGAACACCGGGGAGCTGTTTTTT. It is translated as CASSLVRANTGELFF.

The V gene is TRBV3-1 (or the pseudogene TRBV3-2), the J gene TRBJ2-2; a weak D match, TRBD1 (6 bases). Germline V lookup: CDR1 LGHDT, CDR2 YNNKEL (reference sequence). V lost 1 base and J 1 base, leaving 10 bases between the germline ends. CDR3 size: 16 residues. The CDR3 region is CASSQAGTMNTGELFF. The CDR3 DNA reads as TGTGCCAGCAGCCAAGCCGGGACAATGAACACCGGGGAGCTGTTTTTT.

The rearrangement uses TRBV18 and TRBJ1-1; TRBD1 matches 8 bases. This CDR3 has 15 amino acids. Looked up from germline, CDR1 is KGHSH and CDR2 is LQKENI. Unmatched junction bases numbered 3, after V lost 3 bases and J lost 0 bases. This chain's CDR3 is CASSPLQGVNTEAFF. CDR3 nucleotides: TGTGCCAGCTCACCCCTACAGGGGGTGAACACTGAAGCTTTCTTT.

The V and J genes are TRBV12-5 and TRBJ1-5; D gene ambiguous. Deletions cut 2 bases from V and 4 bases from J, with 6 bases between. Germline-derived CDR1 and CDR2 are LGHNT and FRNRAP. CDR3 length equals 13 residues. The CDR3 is CASGLRENQPQHF. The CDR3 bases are TGTGCTAGTGGTTTGCGGGAGAATCAGCCCCAGCATTTT.

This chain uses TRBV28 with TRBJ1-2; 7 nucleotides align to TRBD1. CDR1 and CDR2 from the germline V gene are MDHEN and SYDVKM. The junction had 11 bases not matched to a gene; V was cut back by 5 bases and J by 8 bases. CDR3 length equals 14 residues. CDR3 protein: CASSLTAQGRGYTF. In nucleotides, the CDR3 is TGTGCCAGCAGTCTAACCGCACAGGGGAGAGGCTACACCTTC.

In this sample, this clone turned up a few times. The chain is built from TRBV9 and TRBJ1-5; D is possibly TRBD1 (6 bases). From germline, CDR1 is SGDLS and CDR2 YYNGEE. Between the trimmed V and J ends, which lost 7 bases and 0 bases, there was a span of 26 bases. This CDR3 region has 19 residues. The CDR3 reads CASDSWIGQRVYSNQPQHF. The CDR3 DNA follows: TGTGCCAGCGATAGTTGGATCGGACAGCGAGTCTATAGCAATCAGCCCCAGCATTTT.

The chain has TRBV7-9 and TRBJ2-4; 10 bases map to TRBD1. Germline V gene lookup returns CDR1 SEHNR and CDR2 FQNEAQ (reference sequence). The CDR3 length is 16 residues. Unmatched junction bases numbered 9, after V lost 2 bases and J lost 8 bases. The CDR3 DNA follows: TGTGCCAGCAGCTTAAGCGGGACAGGGGTGGGGGACATTCAGTACTTC. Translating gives CASSLSGTGVGDIQYF.

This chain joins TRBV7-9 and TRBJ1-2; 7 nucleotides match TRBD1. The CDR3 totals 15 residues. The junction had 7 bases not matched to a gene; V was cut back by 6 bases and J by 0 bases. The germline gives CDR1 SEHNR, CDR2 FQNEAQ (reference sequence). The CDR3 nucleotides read TGTGCCAGCAGATCCACAGGGGTCACTAACTATGGCTACACCTTC. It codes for CASRSTGVTNYGYTF.

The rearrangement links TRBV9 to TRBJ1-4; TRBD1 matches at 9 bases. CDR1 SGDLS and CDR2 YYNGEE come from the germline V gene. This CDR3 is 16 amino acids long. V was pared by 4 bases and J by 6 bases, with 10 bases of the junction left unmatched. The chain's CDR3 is CASSPRDREVYEKLFF. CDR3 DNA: TGTGCCAGCAGCCCCCGGGACAGGGAAGTTTATGAAAAACTGTTTTTT.

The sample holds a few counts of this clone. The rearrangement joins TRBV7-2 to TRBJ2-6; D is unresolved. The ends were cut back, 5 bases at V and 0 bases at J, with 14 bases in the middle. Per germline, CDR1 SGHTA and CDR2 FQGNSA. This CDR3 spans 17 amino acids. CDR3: CASSQGTAFSGANVLTF. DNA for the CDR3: TGTGCCAGCAGCCAAGGCACAGCCTTCTCTGGGGCCAACGTCCTGACTTTC.

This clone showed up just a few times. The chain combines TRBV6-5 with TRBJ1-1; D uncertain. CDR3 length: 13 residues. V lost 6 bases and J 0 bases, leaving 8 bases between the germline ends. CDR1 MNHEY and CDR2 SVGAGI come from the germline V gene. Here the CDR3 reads CASSPNLNTEAFF. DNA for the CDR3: TGTGCCAGCAGCCCGAACTTGAACACTGAAGCTTTCTTT.

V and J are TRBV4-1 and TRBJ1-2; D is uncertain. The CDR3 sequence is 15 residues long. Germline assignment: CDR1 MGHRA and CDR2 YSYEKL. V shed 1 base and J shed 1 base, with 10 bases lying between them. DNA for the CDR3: TGCGCCAGCAGCCAAGGCGCGGGGAGTAACTATGGCTACACCTTC. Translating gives CASSQGAGSNYGYTF.

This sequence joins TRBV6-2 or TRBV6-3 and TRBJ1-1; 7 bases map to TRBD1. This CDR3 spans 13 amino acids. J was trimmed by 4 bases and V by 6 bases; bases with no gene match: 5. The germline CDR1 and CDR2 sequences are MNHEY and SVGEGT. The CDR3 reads CASSQQGFTEAFF. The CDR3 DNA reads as TGTGCCAGCAGCCAACAGGGGTTCACTGAAGCTTTCTTT.

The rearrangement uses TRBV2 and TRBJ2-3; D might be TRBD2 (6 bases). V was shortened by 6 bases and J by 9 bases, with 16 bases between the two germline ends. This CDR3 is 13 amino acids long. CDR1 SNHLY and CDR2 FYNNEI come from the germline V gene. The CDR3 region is CASRPGPAGTQYF. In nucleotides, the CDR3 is TGTGCCAGCAGGCCGGGACCCGCGGGGACGCAGTATTTT.

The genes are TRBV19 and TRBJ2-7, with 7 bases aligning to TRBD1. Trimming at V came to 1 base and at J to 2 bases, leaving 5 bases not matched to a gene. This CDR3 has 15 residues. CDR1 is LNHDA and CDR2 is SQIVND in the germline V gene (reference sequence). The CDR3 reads CASSIADRAAYEQYF. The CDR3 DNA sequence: TGTGCCAGTAGTATAGCCGACAGGGCCGCCTACGAGCAGTACTTC.

CDR3 in DNA: TGTGCCAGCAGCCCCCGGGACACGAGGCGCGGCTACACCTTC. This encodes CASSPRDTRRGYTF. The rearrangement uses TRBV27 and TRBJ1-2; D might be TRBD1 (6 bases). The germline V and J ends were trimmed by 6 bases and 8 bases, with 19 bases remaining between them. Germline CDR1 reads MNHEY; CDR2 reads SMNVEV (reference sequence). The CDR3 spans 14 residues.

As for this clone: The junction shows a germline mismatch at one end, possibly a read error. The CDR3 DNA sequence: TGTGCCAGCAGCCACGGGGGGAAAAGGGACTTC. Its protein product is CASSHGGKRDF. J is TRBJ2-7 and V is TRBV6-2 or TRBV6-3; 7 bases align to TRBD2. The germline V gene encodes CDR1 MNHEY and CDR2 SVGEGT. The CDR3 is 11 amino acids.

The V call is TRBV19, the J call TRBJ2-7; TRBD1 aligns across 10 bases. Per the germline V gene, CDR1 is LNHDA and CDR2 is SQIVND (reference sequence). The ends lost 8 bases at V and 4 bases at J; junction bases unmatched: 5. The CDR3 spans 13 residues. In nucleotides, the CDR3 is TGTGCCAGTTCGAGACAGGGGGCTTACGAGCAGTACTTC. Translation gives CASSRQGAYEQYF.

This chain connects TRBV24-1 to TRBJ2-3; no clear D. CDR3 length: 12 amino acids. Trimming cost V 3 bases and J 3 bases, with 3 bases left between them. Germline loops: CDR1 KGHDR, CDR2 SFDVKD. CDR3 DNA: TGTGCCACCAGTGATCCGACAGATACGCAGTATTTT. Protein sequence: CATSDPTDTQYF.

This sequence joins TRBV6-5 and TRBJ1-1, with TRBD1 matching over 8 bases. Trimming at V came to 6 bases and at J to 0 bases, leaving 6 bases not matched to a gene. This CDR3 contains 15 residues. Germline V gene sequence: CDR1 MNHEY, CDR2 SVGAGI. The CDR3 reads CASSLSQGVNTEAFF. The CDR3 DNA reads TGTGCCAGCAGCCTTTCACAGGGGGTGAACACTGAAGCTTTCTTT.

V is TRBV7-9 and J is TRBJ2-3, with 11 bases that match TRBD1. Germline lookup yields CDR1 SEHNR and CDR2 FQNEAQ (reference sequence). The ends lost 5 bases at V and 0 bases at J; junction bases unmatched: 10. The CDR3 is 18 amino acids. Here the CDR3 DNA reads TGTGCCAGCAGCCGCTGGGTGGACAGGGGGCGGAGCACAGATACGCAGTATTTT. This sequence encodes CASSRWVDRGRSTDTQYF.

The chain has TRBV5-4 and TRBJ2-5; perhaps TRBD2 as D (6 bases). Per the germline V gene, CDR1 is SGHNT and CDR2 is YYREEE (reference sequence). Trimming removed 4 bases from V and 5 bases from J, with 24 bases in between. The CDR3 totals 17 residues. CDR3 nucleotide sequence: TGTGCCAGCAGCCCACCACCTAGCGCAAAGTCACTTGAGACCCAGTACTTC. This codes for CASSPPPSAKSLETQYF.